What follows describes a single T cell receptor beta chain. The antigen remains undetermined. This sample was taken from a study of shared clonotypes between healthy human individuals. Findings and limits, study-wide: Rarefaction analysis demonstrated incomplete sorted-subset sequencing notwithstanding large depth.

The authors split each subset's genomic DNA evenly across several immunoSEQ plates. Only in-frame clones appear in the TCRdb table, and some are missing; sequencing was by immunoSEQ multiplex PCR. Among over 2,000,000 clones listed, 93% were seen once. CD8 cells classed as naive were CD45RO-negative and positively selected for CCR7, excluding terminally differentiated effector memory CD45RA+ cells. Sequenced input: naive CD8+ T cells from PBMCs. The sequence came from a man between 18 and 35 years old in good health. Some clones in this sample may be carry-over from other donors' samples.

The CDR3 nucleotides are TGTGCCAGCAGCCCTAGAGGGGAGGGCCCTCCCGGGGAGCTGTTTTTT. The encoded protein is CASSPRGEGPPGELFF. The rearrangement uses TRBV11-3 and TRBJ2-2, with 7 bases identical to TRBD2. The CDR3 runs 16 residues. V shed 5 bases and J 6 bases; nucleotides not matched to a gene: 12. Germline CDR1 reads SGHNT; CDR2 reads YENEEA.